This TCR beta chain stems from a study of T cell repertoires in cytomegalovirus infection. On the study more broadly: TCR beta signatures that were public indicated CMV infection and matching HLA type. Study results and caveats: Ex vivo responses were dominated by HLA-C-restricted CMV-specific TCR beta clonotypes.

Via MiXCR, TCRdb re-called the reads, giving one row per CDR3 protein. The repertoire holds about 230,000 distinct CDR3 sequences, with approximately 22% as singletons. There are 13 residues in the CDR3. Of note for this clonotype: No antigen is known for it. Germline and junction disagree at one end, which may indicate a read error.

Sample: CD8+ T cells from PBMCs. This clonotype was sampled from a human donor in good health (CMV status not recorded). Some clones in this sample may be carry-over from other donors' samples. The gene calls are TRBV12-3 or TRBV12-4 and TRBJ1-4, with 7 bases that match TRBD1. The CDR3 DNA reads as TGTGCCAGCAGTTTGACAGGGAATGAAAAACAGTTTTTT. Its translation: CASSLTGNEKQFF.